This paragraph covers one T cell receptor beta chain sequence. Antigen: not known. The CDR3 covers 14 residues. CDR1 is SGHRS, CDR2 YFSETQ, per germline. Trimming shortened V by 0 bases and J by 7 bases, and 14 bases separated the two germline ends. These data come from a study of CD8 T cells in Susac syndrome. Overall study results and limits: It was acknowledged in the study that its TCR sequencing and HLA analysis involved a relatively small number of individuals.

The study sequenced TCR beta in blood CD8+ and CD4+ T cells. RNA totalling about 0.5 to 1 ug underwent reverse transcription with random hexamers. TCR beta CDR3 was amplified by immunoSEQ covering 54 Vbeta and 13 Jbeta. One entry per CDR3 protein, called by TCRdb with MiXCR from the immunoSEQ multiplex PCR reads. The sample consists of some 120,000 distinct CDR3 sequences, about 95% of them appearing once. This clonotype originated in a human donor with multiple sclerosis. The sample comprised CD4+ T cells from PBMCs. The chain recombines TRBV5-1 with TRBJ2-7; tentatively, D is TRBD1 (6 bases). CDR3 sequence reads: CASSLEPGQGEQYF. CDR3 in DNA: TGCGCCAGCAGCTTGGAGCCAGGGCAGGGGGAGCAGTACTTC.